The clone carrying this T cell receptor (beta chain) has more than one count but fewer than ten. At the DNA level, this CDR3 is encoded by other sequences in the same sample as well. This sample is part of a study of shared clonotypes between healthy human individuals. Across the study: A couple of female and three male donors aged 18 to 49 were enrolled.

It was on ten immunoSEQ deep assay plates that unsorted PBMC DNA was sequenced. Per the authors' pipeline: ImmunoSEQ gave junction-only sequences without quality scores, so filtering differed. The table came from immunoSEQ multiplex PCR; TCRdb's copy has only in-frame clones and leaves some out. Clonal size and the V and J genes are those of that table, whereas D and trimming came from the DNA. Here the sample spans 450,000 to 650,000 clones, around 80% being singletons. The V gene end was trimmed by 3 bases and the J gene end by 4 bases; junction bases not matched to a gene: 6. Looked up from germline, CDR1 is SNHLY and CDR2 is FYNNEI. The CDR3 sequence is 15 residues long.

This receptor was obtained from a woman aged 40 to 50 in good health. Some clones in this sample may be carry-over from other donors' samples. The specimen sequenced was PBMCs. The chain couples TRBV2 to TRBJ2-1, with 7 positions matching TRBD2. The DNA of the CDR3 is TGTGCCAGCAGTGAGGGGCTAGCGGCTTACAATGAGCAGTTCTTC. Translation gives CASSEGLAAYNEQFF.